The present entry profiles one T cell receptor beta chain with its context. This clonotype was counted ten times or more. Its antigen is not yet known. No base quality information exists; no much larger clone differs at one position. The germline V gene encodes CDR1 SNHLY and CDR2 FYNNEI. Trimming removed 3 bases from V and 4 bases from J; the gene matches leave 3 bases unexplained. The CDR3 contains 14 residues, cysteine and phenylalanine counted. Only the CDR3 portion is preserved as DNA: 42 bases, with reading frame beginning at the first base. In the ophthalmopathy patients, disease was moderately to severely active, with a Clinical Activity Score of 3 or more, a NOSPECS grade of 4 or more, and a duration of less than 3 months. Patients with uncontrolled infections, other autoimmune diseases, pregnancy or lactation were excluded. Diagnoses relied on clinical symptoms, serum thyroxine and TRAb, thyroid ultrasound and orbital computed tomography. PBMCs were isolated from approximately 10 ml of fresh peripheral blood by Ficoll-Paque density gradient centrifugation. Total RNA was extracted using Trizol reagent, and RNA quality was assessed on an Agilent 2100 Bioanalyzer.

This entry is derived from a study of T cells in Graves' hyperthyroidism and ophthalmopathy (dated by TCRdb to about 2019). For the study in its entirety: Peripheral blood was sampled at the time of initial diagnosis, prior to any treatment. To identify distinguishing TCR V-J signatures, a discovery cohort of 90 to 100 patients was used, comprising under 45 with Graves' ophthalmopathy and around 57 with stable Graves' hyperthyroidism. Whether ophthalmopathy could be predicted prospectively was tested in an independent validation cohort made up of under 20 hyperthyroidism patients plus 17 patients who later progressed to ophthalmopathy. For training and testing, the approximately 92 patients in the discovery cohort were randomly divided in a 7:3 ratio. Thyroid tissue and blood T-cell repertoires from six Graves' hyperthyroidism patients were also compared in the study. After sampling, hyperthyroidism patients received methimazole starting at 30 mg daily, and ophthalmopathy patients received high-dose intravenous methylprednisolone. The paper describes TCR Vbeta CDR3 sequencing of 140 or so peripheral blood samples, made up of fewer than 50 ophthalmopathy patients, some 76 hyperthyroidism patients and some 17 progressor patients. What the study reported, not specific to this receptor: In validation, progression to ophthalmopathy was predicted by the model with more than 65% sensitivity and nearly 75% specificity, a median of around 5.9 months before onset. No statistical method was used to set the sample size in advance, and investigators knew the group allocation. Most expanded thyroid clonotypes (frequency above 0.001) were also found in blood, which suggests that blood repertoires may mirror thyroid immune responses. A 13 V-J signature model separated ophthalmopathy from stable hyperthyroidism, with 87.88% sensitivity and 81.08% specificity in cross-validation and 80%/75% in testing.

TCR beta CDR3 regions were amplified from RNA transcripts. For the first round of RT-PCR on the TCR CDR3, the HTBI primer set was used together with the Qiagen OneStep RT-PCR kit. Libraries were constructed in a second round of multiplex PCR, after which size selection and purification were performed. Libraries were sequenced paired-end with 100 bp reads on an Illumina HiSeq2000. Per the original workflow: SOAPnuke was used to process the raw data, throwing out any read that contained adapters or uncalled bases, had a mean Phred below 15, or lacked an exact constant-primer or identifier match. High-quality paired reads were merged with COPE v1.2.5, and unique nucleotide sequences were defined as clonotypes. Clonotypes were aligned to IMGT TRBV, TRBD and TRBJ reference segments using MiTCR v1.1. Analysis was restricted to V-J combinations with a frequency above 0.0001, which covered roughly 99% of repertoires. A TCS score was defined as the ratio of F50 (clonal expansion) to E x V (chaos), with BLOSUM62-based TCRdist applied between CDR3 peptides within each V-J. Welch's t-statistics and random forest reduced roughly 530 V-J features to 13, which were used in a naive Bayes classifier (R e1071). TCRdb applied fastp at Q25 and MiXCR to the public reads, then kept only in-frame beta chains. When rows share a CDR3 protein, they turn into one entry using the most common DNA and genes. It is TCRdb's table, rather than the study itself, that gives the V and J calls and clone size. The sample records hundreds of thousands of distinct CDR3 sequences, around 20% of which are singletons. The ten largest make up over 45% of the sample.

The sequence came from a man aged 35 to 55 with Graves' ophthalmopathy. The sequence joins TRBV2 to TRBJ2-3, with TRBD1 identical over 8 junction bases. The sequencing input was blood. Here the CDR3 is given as CASSEGRGPDTQYF. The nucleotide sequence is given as TGTGCCAGCAGTGAGGGCAGGGGGCCAGATACGCAGTATTTT.